This paragraph covers one TCR beta chain sequence. These data are taken from a study of shared clonotypes between healthy human individuals. Produced via immunoSEQ multiplex PCR; TCRdb's table is partial and in-frame only. The table records hundreds of thousands of clones, around 80% of them present only once. CDR1 is SGHRS, CDR2 YFSETQ, per germline. There are 18 residues in the CDR3. V lost 0 bases and J 3 bases, leaving 20 bases between the germline ends. Sample: PBMCs. The receptor was isolated from a woman aged 40 to 50 in good health. Some clones in this sample may be carry-over from other donors' samples. The chain has TRBV5-1 and TRBJ2-3; TRBD2 might be the D (7 bases). The CDR3 here is CASSLEGSSGQRTDTQYF. The CDR3 coding sequence is TGCGCCAGCAGCTTGGAAGGGTCTAGCGGACAGAGAACAGATACGCAGTATTTT.